This section outlines one T cell receptor (beta chain) sequence together with its context. Its target is unknown. The data belong to a study of T cell responses to AZD1222 COVID-19 vaccine. Findings and caveats of the study: Rises in breadth and depth of Spike-specific TCRs came after two AZD1222 doses. Only a handful of AZD1222 recipients, several in all, had baseline seropositivity.

CDR3 length equals 14 residues. V was clipped by 4 bases and J by 1 base, with 8 bases between them. Looked up from germline, CDR1 is MNHEY and CDR2 is SVGAGI. Sequencing was performed with immunoSEQ multiplex PCR; in TCRdb, only in-frame clones are kept and a portion is missing. The sample lists under 150,000 clones, roughly 91% seen once, with about 2% in the top ten. The chain has TRBV6-5 and TRBJ2-1; the D is unclear. The sequence came from an adult who received the AZD1222 COVID-19 vaccine. Sequenced here: peripheral blood, sampled 28 days after the second AZD1222 dose. The CDR3 sequence: CASSSHGSYNEQFF. The CDR3 region has the DNA TGTGCCAGCAGTTCCCATGGGTCCTACAATGAGCAGTTCTTC.